The TCR beta chain under discussion was sequenced for a study of blood T cells in healthy people across ages. Concerning this clonotype: Its matching antigen is unknown.

General observations from the study: In long-lived donors, naive CD4+ cell counts and diversity exceeded those of aged donors.

Primed by a sample-barcoded 5' primer and a J-beta primer mix, a second PCR proceeded for about 7 to 12 cycles. TCRdb re-derived calls from the 5' RACE reads in MiXCR, one entry per CDR3 protein. This table holds 1,800,000 or so distinct CDR3 sequences, roughly two fifths found once. Isolating PBMCs gave at least 6 million of these cells per sample. Per germline, CDR1 LGHNA and CDR2 YSLEER. This CDR3 has 15 residues. The V and J genes are TRBV4-3 and TRBJ2-4, with 10 bases that match TRBD1. Matching the DNA end better, TRBJ2-7 makes the J call doubtful. The sample taken for sequencing was blood. This clonotype was sampled from a human donor in good health. Here the CDR3 DNA reads TGCGCCAGCAGCCAGACCGGGACAGGGGTTTTCGAGCAGTACTTC. Amino acids: CASSQTGTGVFEQYF.